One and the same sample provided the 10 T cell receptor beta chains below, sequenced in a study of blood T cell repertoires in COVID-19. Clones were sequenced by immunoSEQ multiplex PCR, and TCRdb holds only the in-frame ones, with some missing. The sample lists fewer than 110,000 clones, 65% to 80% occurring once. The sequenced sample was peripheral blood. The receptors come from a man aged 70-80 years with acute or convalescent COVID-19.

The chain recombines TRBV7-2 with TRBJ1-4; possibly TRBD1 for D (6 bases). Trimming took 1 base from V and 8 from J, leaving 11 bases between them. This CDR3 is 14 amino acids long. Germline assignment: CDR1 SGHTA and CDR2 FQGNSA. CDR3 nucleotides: TGTGCCAGCAGCTTAGTCAGGGGTGGAGAAAAACTGTTTTTT. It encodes CASSLVRGGEKLFF.

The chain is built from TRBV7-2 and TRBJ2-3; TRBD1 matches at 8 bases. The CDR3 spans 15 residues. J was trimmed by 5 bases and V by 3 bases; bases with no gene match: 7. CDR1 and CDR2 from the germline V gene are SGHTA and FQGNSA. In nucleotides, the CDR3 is TGTGCCAGCAGCTTCGACAGGGGCCAACAAGATACGCAGTATTTT. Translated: CASSFDRGQQDTQYF.

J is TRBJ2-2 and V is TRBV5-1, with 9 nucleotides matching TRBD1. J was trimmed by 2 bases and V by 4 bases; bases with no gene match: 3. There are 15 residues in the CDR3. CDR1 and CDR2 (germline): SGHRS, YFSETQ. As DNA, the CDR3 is TGCGCCAGCAGCCCGGGACAGGGAAACACCGGGGAGCTGTTTTTT. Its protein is CASSPGQGNTGELFF.

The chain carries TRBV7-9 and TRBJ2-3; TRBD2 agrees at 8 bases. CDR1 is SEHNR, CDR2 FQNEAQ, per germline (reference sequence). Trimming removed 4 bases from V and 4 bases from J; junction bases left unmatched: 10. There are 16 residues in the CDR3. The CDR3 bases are TGTGCCAGCAGCTCGGCGGGCCGGGGGGGAGCAGATACGCAGTATTTT. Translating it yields CASSSAGRGGADTQYF. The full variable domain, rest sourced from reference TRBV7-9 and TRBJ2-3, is DTGVSQNPRHKITKRGQNVTFRCDPISEHNRLYWYRQTLGQGPEFLTYFQNEAQLEKSRLLSDRFSAERPKGSFSTLEIQRTEQGDSAMYLCASSSAGRGGADTQYFGPGTRLTVL.

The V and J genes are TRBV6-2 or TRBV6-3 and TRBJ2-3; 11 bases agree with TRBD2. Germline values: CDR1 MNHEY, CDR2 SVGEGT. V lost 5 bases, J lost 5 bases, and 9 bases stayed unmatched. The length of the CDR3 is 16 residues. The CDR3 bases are TGTGCCAGCAGTGACCCTGGGCTAGCGGGGGGAGATACGCAGTATTTT. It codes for CASSDPGLAGGDTQYF.

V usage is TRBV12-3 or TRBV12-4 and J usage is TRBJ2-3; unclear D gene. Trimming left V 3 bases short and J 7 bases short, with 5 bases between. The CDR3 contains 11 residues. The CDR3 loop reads CASSFSHTQYF. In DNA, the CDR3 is TGTGCCAGCAGTTTCTCTCATACGCAGTATTTT.

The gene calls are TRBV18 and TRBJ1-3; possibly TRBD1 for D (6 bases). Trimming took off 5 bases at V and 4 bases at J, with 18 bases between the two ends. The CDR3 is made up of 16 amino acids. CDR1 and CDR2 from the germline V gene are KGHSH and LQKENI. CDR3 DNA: TGTGCCAGCTCATCGACGGACAGAGACGTAGGAAACACCATATATTTT. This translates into CASSSTDRDVGNTIYF.

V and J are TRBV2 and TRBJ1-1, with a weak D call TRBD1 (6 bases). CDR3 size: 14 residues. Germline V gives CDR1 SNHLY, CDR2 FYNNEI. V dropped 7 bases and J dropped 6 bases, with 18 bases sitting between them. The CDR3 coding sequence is TGTGCCAGCAACATACAGGGAGTGGGCTCTGAAGCTTTCTTT. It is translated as CASNIQGVGSEAFF.

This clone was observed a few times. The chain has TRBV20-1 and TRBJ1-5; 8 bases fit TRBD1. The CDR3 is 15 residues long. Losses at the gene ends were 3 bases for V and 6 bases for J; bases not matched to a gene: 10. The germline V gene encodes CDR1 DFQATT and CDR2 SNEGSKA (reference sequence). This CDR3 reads CSASSGAGGGQPQHF. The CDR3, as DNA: TGCAGTGCTAGTTCCGGGGCAGGGGGCGGTCAGCCCCAGCATTTT.

CDR3 protein: CASSGQGGSPLHF. The CDR3 DNA reads TGTGCCAGCAGTGGACAGGGAGGTTCACCCCTCCACTTT. J is TRBJ1-6 and V is TRBV12-3 or TRBV12-4; 8 bases are shared with TRBD1. CDR3 length equals 13 residues. J gave up 9 bases and V 5 bases, and 3 bases lay outside the gene matches.